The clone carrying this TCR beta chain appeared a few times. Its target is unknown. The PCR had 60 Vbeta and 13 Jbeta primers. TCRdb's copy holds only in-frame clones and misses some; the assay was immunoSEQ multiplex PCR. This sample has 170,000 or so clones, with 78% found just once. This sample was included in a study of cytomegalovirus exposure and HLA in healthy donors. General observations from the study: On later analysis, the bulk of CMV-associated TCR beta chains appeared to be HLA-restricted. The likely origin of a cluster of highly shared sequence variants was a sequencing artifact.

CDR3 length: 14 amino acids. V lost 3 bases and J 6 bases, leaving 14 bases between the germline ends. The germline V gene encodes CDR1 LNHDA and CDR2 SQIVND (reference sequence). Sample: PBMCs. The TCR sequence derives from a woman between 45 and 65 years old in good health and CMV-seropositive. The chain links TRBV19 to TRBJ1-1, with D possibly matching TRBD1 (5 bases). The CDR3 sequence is CASSISGREPEAFF. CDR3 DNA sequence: TGTGCCAGTAGTATTTCGGGCAGGGAACCTGAAGCTTTCTTT.